Each of the 6 T cell receptor beta chains below was sequenced from the same sample in a study of breast tumors, draining lymph nodes, adjacent tissues listed by TCRdb under 2016. Library preparation was by multiplex PCR. Sequencing used an Illumina HiSeq 2000. In TCRdb, the public reads were trimmed at Q25 with fastp and aligned with MiXCR, with productive beta chains retained. CDR3 protein duplicates are merged, each entry listing the most common genes and DNA. The sample table holds approximately 300,000 distinct CDR3 sequences, of which around 30% were seen once. More than 1% of the sample is held by the ten biggest clonotypes. Lymph node samples were obtained from the axillary draining lymph nodes of breast cancer patients. Input material: axillary lymph node tissue. The source of these receptors is a female donor with breast cancer. Some clones in this sample may be carry-over from other donors' samples.

A remark on this clonotype: An end of the junction differs from the germline gene, which may be a read error. The V call is TRBV7-2, the J call TRBJ2-1; 8 bases are shared with TRBD1. The germline gives CDR1 SGHTA, CDR2 FQGNSA. The CDR3 covers 14 residues. The CDR3: CASSSQGAYNEQLF. The CDR3 coding sequence is TGTGCCAGCAGCTCCCAGGGGGCTTACAATGAGCAGCTCTTC.

This clonotype was seen repeatedly, ten times or more. This rearrangement joins TRBV10-3 to TRBJ1-3, with a weak D call TRBD1 (6 bases). The CDR3 runs 16 residues. V was shortened by 7 bases and J by 0 bases, with 16 bases between the two germline ends. Germline-derived CDR1 and CDR2 are ENHRY and SYGVKD. CDR3 amino acids: CAITDRRKSSGNTIYF. The CDR3 DNA reads TGTGCCATCACCGACAGGAGAAAGAGCTCTGGAAACACCATATATTTT.

For this clonotype: Since the CDR3 does not end with the conserved phenylalanine or tryptophan, this likely comes from a read error. This rearrangement joins TRBV3-1 to TRBJ2-5, with a weak D call TRBD2 (6 bases). This CDR3 region has 15 residues. Germline CDR1 LGHDT, CDR2 YNNKEL (reference sequence). V lost 0 bases to trimming and J lost 5 bases, with 13 bases between them. The CDR3 DNA follows: TGTGCCAGCAGCCAAGATCCAACGGGAGCGGAGACCCAGTACTCC. Translation gives CASSQDPTGAETQYS.

This clonotype came up many times. The CDR3 nucleotides are TGTGCCAGCAGCCAAGGACTCGGGACAGAGATCTACGAGCAGTACTTC. Translation: CASSQGLGTEIYEQYF. This sequence joins TRBV14 and TRBJ2-7; 7 bases are shared with TRBD1. The junction had 9 bases not matched to a gene; V was cut back by 1 base and J by 3 bases. This CDR3 region has 16 residues. CDR1 SGHDN and CDR2 FVKESK come from the germline V gene.

To note about this clonotype: A much more abundant neighbour one base away suggests this may be a read error. The V and J genes are TRBV4-3 and TRBJ1-5; D might be TRBD1 (6 bases). The CDR3 is 15 residues long. Per the germline V gene, CDR1 is LGHNA and CDR2 is YSLEER. The CDR3 sequence is CASSQDGQGNPPQHF. The CDR3 nucleotides are TGCGCCAGCAGCCAAGATGGGCAGGGGAATCCGCCCCAGCATTTT.

This clonotype was detected only a few times. A read error may be the cause here, since a much bigger clone is one base away. The V gene is TRBV11-2, the J gene TRBJ2-7; perhaps TRBD1 as D (5 bases). CDR1 and CDR2 from the germline V gene are SGHAT and FQNNGV. Trimming left V 4 bases short and J 7 bases short, with 17 bases between. The CDR3 sequence is 14 residues long. The CDR3 DNA sequence: TGTGCCAGCAGCTCAAGCGTAGGGGCAGGGGAGCAGTACTTC. Amino acids: CASSSSVGAGEQYF.